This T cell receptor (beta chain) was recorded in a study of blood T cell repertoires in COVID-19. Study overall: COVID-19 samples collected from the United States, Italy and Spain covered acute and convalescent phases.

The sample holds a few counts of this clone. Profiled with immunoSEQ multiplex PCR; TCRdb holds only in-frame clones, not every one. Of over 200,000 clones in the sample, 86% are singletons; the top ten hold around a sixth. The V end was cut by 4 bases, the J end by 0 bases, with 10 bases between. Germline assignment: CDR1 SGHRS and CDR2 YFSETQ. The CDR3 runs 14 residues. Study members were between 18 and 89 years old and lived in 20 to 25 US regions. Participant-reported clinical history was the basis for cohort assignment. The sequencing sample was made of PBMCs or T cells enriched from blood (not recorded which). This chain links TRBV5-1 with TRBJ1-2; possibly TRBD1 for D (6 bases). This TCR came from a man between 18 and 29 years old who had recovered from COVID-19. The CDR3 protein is CASSLGGANYGYTF. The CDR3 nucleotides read TGCGCCAGCAGCCTAGGGGGAGCTAACTATGGCTACACCTTC.